This T cell receptor (beta chain) was sequenced in a study of blood T cell repertoires in COVID-19. Study background: Nucleic acid was either cDNA or gDNA, and it came from T cells, B-cell-depleted T cells, or PBMCs.

CDR3 length equals 14 residues. Germline V gene lookup returns CDR1 MNHEY and CDR2 SVGAGI. Trimming shortened V by 5 bases and J by 5 bases, and 16 bases separated the two germline ends. Authors' methods: Scientists estimated how many nucleated cells there were by amplifying reference gene primers. The table came from immunoSEQ multiplex PCR; TCRdb's copy has only in-frame clones and leaves some out. V and J calls and clone size come straight from that table; D and trimming were deduced from the DNA. Of about 260,000 clones in the sample, around 89% were seen once. Sequenced input: PBMCs or T cells enriched from blood (not recorded which). This TCR was sampled from a middle-aged woman with acute COVID-19. V gene TRBV6-5 combines with J gene TRBJ2-7, with D maybe TRBD1 (8 bases). CDR3: CASSIGQGGDEQYF. CDR3 in DNA: TGTGCCAGCAGTATCGGACAGGGAGGGGACGAGCAGTACTTC.